This T cell receptor (beta chain) was identified during a study of CXCR3-negative and CXCR3-positive naive CD8 T cells. The wider study: The dataset comprises approximately 140 million TRB reads in total, with about 1.5 +/- 0.3 million reads per library. Study-level results: Both naive subsets had comparably high diversity; memory CD8+ cells much lower. Memory cells differed in TRBV-TRBJ usage, but naive CXCR3-negative and CXCR3-positive cells had similar usage.

This CDR3 has 11 residues. CDR1 DFQATT and CDR2 SNEGSKA come from the germline V gene (reference sequence). Of note for this clonotype: What it recognizes is unknown.

The libraries of TRB cDNA were constructed through 5' RACE using UMI labels. TCRdb reprocessed the 5' RACE reads and reports one entry per CDR3 protein, with no DNA. The sample totals 45,000 to 65,000 distinct CDR3 sequences. Sorting yielded triplicates of 300,000 to 350,000 cells for each CD8+ T cell subset. This sequence was found in a human donor in good health. Some clones in this sample may be carry-over from other donors' samples. The V gene is TRBV20-1, the J gene TRBJ2-7. The sequencing sample was made of memory CD8+ T cells from blood. This CDR3 is CSARGFYEQYF.